This TCR beta chain was retrieved from a study of blood T cell repertoires in COVID-19. Study at large: The origin of the acute and convalescent COVID-19 samples was the United States, Italy and Spain.

The data were produced by immunoSEQ multiplex PCR, yet TCRdb's version contains in-frame clones alone and is incomplete. This table has about 24,000 clones, around 83% appearing once. There are 15 residues in the CDR3. Trimming pared 7 bases from V and 2 bases from J, leaving 17 bases between. CDR1 is LNHDA, CDR2 SQIVND, per germline (reference sequence). Sequencing input: peripheral blood. This clonotype was obtained from a human donor in a cohort sampled during active COVID-19. V gene TRBV19 combines with J gene TRBJ1-2; tentative D call: TRBD1 (6 bases). CDR3 nucleotide sequence: TGTGCCAGTACCGACGCCTACAGGGCCAACTATGGCTACACCTTC. Encoded protein: CASTDAYRANYGYTF.